This TCR beta chain was identified during a study of cytomegalovirus exposure and HLA in healthy donors. Study as a whole: Most genotyped donors, over 70% of about 430, had Caucasian-associated genetic ancestry. Overall study findings and caveats: When the data were analyzed later, several of the most significant clusters appeared to be linked to common viral pathogens.

The CDR3 is 13 amino acids. CDR1 ENHRY and CDR2 SYGVKD come from the germline V gene. Between the trimmed V and J ends, which lost 6 bases and 1 base, there was a span of 9 bases. Worth noting for this clone: The antigen is not known.

PCR employed 60 Vbeta and 13 Jbeta primers. Data came from immunoSEQ multiplex PCR; TCRdb stores just in-frame clones and leaves some out. This sample has some 180,000 clones; 82% occur once, and the top ten carry 1.5%. The chain recombines TRBV10-3 with TRBJ2-5; D call uncertain. The sample was PBMCs. This receptor was identified in a middle-aged man in good health and CMV-seronegative. CDR3 residues: CAISREFQETQYF. CDR3 coding DNA: TGTGCCATCAGCCGAGAATTCCAAGAGACCCAGTACTTC.